The clone carrying this T cell receptor beta chain has a single count. This CDR3 is built from 16 residues. V lost 4 bases to trimming and J lost 1 base; unmatched junction nucleotides: 8. Looked up from germline, CDR1 is SGHNT and CDR2 is YENEEA. Measured with immunoSEQ multiplex PCR; TCRdb has only the in-frame clones, and not every one. The sample lists about 120,000 clones, 85% to 90% occurring once. The data stem from a study of blood T cell repertoires in COVID-19. Input material: peripheral blood. The chain is built from TRBV11-3 and TRBJ2-5, with 8 bases identical to TRBD2. The source is a man between 60 and 70 years old with acute or convalescent COVID-19. The DNA for the CDR3 is TGTGCCAGCAGCTCAAACCCGGGAGGGGGCCAAGAGACCCAGTACTTC. This translates into CASSSNPGGGQETQYF.